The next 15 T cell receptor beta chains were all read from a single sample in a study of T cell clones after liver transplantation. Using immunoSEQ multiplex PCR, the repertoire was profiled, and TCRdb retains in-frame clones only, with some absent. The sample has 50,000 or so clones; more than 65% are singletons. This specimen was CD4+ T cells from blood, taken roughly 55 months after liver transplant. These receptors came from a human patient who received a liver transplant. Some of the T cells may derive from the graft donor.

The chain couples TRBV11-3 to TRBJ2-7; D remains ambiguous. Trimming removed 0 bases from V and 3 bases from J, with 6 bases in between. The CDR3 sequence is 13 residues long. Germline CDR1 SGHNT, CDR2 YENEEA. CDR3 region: CASSLDTNYEQYF. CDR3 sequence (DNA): TGTGCCAGCAGCTTAGATACGAACTACGAGCAGTACTTC. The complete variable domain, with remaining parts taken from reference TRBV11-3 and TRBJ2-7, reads EAGVVQSPRYKIIEKKQPVAFWCNPISGHNTLYWYLQNLGQGPELLIRYENEEAVDDSQLPKDRFSAERLKGVDSTLKIQPAELGDSAVYLCASSLDTNYEQYFGPGTRLTVT.

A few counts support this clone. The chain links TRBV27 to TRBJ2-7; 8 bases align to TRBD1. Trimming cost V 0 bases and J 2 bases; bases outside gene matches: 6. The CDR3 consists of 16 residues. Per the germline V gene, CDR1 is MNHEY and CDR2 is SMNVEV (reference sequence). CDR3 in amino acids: CASSLSMDRATYEQYF. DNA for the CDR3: TGTGCCAGCAGTTTATCGATGGACAGGGCAACCTACGAGCAGTACTTC.

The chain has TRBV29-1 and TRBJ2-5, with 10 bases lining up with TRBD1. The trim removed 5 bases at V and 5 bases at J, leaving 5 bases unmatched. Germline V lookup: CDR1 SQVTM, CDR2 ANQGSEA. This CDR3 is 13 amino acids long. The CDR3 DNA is TGCAGCGTTCCGGGACAGGGGCGGGAGACCCAGTACTTC. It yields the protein CSVPGQGRETQYF.

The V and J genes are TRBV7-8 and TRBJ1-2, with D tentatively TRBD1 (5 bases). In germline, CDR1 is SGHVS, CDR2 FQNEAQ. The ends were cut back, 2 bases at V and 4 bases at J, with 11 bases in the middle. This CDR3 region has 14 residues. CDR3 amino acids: CASSLRDGGYGYTF. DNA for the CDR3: TGTGCCAGCAGCTTAAGAGACGGGGGCTATGGCTACACCTTC. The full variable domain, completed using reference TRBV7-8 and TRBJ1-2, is GAGVSQSPRYKVAKRGQDVALRCDPISGHVSLFWYQQALGQGPEFLTYFQNEAQLDKSGLPSDRFFAERPEGSVSTLKIQRTQQEDSAVYLCASSLRDGGYGYTFGSGTRLTVV.

The CDR3 DNA follows: TGTGCCTGGAGAGTCCTTGAGGGGCGAAAGACTACCGGGGAGCTGTTTTTT. This encodes CAWRVLEGRKTTGELFF. The chain carries TRBV30 and TRBJ2-2; either TRBD1 or TRBD2 may supply D (5 bases each). Germline loops: CDR1 GTSNPN, CDR2 SVGIG (reference sequence). CDR3 length: 17 amino acids. Between the trimmed V and J ends, which lost 3 bases and 5 bases, there was a span of 22 bases.

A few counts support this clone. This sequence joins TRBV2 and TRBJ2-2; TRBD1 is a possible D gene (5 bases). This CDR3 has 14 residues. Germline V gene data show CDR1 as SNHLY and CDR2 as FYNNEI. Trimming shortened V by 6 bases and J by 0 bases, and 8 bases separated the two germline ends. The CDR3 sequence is CASRGQSNTGELFF. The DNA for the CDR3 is TGTGCCAGCAGGGGGCAGTCGAACACCGGGGAGCTGTTTTTT.

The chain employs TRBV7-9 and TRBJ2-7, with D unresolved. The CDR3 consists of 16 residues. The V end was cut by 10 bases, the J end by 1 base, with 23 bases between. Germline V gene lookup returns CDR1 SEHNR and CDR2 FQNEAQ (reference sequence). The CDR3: CATFRIRTTASYEQYF. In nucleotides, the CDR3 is TGTGCCACCTTCCGAATTCGAACTACAGCATCCTACGAGCAGTACTTC.

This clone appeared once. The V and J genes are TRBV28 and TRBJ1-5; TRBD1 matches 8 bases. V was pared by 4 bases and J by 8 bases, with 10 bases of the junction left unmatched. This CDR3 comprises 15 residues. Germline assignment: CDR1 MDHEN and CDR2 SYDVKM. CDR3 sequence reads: CASSWGTGSKEPQHF. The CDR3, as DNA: TGTGCCAGCAGTTGGGGGACAGGCTCTAAAGAGCCCCAGCATTTT.

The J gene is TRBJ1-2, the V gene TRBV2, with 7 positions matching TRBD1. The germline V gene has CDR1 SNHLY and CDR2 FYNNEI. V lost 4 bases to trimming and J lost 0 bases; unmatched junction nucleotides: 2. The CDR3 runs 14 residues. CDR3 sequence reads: CASSGQGTNYGYTF. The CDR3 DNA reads TGTGCCAGCAGTGGACAGGGAACTAACTATGGCTACACCTTC.

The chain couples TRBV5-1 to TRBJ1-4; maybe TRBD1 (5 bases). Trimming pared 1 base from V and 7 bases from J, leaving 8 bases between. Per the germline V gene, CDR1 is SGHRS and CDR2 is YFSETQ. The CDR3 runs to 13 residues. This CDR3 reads CASSLQGSEKLFF. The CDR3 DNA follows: TGCGCCAGCAGCTTGCAGGGTAGTGAAAAACTGTTTTTT.

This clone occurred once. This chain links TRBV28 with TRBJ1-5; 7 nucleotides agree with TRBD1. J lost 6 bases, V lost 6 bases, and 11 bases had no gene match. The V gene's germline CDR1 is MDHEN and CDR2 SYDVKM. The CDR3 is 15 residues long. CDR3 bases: TGTGCCAGCAGCGGAACAGGGGAGACAGGTCAGCCCCAGCATTTT. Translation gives CASSGTGETGQPQHF. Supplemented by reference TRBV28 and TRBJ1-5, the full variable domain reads DVKVTQSSRYLVKRTGEKVFLECVQDMDHENMFWYRQDPGLGLRLIYFSYDVKMKEKGDIPEGYSVSREKKERFSLILESASTNQTSMYLCASSGTGETGQPQHFGDGTRLSIL.

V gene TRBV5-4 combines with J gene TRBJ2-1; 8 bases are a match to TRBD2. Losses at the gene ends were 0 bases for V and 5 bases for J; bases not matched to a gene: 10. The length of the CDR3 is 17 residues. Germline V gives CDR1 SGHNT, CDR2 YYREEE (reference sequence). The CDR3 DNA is TGTGCCAGCAGCTTGGACCCCGCGGGGGGCCATAACAATGAGCAGTTCTTC. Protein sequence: CASSLDPAGGHNNEQFF.

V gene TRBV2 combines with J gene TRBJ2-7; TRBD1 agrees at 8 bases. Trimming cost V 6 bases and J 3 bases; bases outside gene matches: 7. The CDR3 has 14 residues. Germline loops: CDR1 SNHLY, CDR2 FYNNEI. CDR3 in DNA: TGTGCCAGCAGGACGGACAGGGCCAACTACGAGCAGTACTTC. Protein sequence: CASRTDRANYEQYF. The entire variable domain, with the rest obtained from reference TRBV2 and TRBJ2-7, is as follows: EPEVTQTPSHQVTQMGQEVILRCVPISNHLYFYWYRQILGQKVEFLVSFYNNEISEKSEIFDDQFSVERPDGSNFTLKIRSTKLEDSAMYFCASRTDRANYEQYFGPGTRLTVT.

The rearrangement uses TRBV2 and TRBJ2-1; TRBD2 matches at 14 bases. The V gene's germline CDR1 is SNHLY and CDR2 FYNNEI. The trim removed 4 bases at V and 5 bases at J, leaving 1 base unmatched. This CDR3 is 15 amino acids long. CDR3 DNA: TGTGCCAGCAGTGGGACTAGCGGGGGGCACAATGAGCAGTTCTTC. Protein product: CASSGTSGGHNEQFF.

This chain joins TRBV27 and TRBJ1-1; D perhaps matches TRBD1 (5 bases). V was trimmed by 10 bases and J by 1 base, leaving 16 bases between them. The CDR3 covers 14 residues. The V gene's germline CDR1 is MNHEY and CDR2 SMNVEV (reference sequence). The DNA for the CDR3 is TGTGCCACCTTCGGGGGGTTTACGAACACTGAAGCTTTCTTT. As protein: CATFGGFTNTEAFF.